The sequence of this TCR beta chain was determined in a study of T cell repertoires in cytomegalovirus infection. Study-level information: Both a matching HLA type and CMV infection were indicated by public TCR beta signatures.

The CDR3 is made up of 14 amino acids. With 0 bases removed from V and 5 bases from J, the gap between germline ends came to 9 bases. Germline V gene data show CDR1 as SGDLS and CDR2 as YYNGEE. TCRdb re-derived calls from the reads in MiXCR, one entry per CDR3 protein. Seen here are a few hundred thousand distinct CDR3 sequences, 26% observed once, and the top ten hold roughly 13%. The TCR was taken from a human donor in good health (CMV status not recorded). Some clones in this sample may be carry-over from other donors' samples. Sample: PBMCs. The chain employs TRBV9 and TRBJ2-1, with a possible D match to TRBD1 (5 bases). This CDR3 reads CASSVGQGNNEQFF. The CDR3 coding sequence is TGTGCCAGCAGCGTAGGTCAGGGTAACAATGAGCAGTTCTTC.